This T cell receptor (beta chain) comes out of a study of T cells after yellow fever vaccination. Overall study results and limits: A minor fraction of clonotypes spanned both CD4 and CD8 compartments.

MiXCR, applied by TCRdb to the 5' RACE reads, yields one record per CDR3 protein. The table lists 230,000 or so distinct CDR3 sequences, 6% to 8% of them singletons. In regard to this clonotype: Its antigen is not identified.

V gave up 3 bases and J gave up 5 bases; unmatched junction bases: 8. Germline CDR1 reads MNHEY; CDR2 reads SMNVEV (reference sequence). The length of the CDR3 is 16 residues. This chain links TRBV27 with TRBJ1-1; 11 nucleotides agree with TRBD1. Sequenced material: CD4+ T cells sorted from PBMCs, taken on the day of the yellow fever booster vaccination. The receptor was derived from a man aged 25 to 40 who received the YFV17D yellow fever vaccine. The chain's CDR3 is CASSFGGTGGGTEAFF. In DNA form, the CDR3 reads TGTGCCAGCAGTTTCGGAGGGACAGGGGGTGGAACTGAAGCTTTCTTT.